A single T cell receptor beta chain is shown here with its context. The Seattle site enrolled patients during active infection and followed them longitudinally. The data are from a study of blood T cell repertoires in COVID-19. Background on the study: Collection of acute and convalescent COVID-19 samples took place in the United States, Italy and Spain.

The V end lost 0 bases, the J end lost 8 bases, and 16 bases lay between the germline ends. This CDR3 has 16 amino acids. Germline V CDR1 and CDR2: SNHLY, FYNNEI. In the source study's methods: Reference gene primer amplification gave estimated nucleated cell counts. Generated by immunoSEQ multiplex PCR, the TCRdb table keeps only in-frame clones and is missing some. The DNA gave D and trimming, while V, J and clone size come from that table. In the table there are about 96,000 clones, over 85% of which are singletons. The chain couples TRBV2 to TRBJ1-4; D perhaps matches TRBD1 (6 bases). The receptor was isolated from a human donor with COVID-19, enrolled during active disease. The donor label of this sample is uncertain. Sequenced: peripheral blood. The CDR3 loop is CASSEALRGAREKLFF. In nucleotides, the CDR3 is TGTGCCAGCAGTGAAGCGCTTCGGGGGGCGAGAGAAAAACTGTTTTTT.